This T cell receptor beta chain was retrieved from a study of cytomegalovirus exposure and HLA in healthy donors. V lost 2 bases, J lost 0 bases, and 13 bases lay in between. Germline V gives CDR1 LNHDA, CDR2 SQIVND (reference sequence). The CDR3 runs to 16 residues. The PCR was carried out with 60 Vbeta primers and 13 Jbeta primers. Clones were read by immunoSEQ multiplex PCR, and TCRdb kept only the in-frame ones, dropping some. Among about 120,000 clones listed, about 76% were seen once. The TCR comes from a young woman in good health and CMV-seronegative. The rearrangement joins TRBV19 to TRBJ1-1, with D possibly being TRBD1 (6 bases). What was sequenced was PBMCs. CDR3 DNA: TGTGCCAGTAGTATAACCGCACAGGGTCTGAACACTGAAGCTTTCTTT. It specifies CASSITAQGLNTEAFF.